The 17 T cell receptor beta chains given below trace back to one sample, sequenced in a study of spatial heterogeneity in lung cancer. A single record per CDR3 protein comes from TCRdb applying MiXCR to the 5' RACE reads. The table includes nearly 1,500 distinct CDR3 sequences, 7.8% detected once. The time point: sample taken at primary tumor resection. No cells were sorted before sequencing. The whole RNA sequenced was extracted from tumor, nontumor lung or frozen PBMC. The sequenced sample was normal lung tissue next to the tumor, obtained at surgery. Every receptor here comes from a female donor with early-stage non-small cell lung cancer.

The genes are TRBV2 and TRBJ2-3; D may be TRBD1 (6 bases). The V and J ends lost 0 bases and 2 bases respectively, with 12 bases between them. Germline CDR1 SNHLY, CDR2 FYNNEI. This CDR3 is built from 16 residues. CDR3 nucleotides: TGTGCCAGCAGTGAAGCGTCGCCAGGGGACACAGATACGCAGTATTTT. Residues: CASSEASPGDTDTQYF.

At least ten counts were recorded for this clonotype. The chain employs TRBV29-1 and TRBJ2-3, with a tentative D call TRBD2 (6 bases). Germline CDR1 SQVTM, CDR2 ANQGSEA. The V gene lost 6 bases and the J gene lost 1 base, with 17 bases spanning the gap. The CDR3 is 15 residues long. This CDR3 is CSVAGLHLGTDTQYF. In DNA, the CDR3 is TGCAGCGTGGCGGGACTTCATTTAGGCACAGATACGCAGTATTTT.

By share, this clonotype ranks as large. The CDR3 DNA reads TGTGCCAGCAGCCCTGGCAATGAGCAGTTCTTC. Translating it yields CASSPGNEQFF. The rearrangement links TRBV4-2 to TRBJ2-1; D call uncertain. V lost 4 bases and J lost 6, with 4 bases in between. Germline CDR1 is LGHNA and CDR2 is YNFKEQ. This CDR3 has 11 amino acids.

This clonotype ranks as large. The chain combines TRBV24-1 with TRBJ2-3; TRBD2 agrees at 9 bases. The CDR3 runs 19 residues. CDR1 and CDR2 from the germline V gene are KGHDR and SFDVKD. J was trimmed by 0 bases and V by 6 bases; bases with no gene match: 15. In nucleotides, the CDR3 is TGTGCCACCAGTCGGCGAGCGGGTACTAGCGGGCTAAGCACAGATACGCAGTATTTT. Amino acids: CATSRRAGTSGLSTDTQYF.

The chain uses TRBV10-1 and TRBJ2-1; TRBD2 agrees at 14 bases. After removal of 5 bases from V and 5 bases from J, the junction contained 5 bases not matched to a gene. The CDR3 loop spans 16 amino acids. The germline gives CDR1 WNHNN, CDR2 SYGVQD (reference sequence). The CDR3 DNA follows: TGCGCCAGCAGTTCGCGACTAGCGGGGGGGAACAATGAGCAGTTCTTC. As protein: CASSSRLAGGNNEQFF.

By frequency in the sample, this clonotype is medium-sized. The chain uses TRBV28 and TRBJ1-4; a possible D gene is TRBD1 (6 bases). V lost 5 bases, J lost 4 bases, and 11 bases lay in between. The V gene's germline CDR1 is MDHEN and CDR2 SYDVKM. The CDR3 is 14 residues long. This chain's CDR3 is CASSGQPFNEKLFF. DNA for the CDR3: TGTGCCAGCAGTGGACAGCCATTTAATGAAAAACTGTTTTTT.

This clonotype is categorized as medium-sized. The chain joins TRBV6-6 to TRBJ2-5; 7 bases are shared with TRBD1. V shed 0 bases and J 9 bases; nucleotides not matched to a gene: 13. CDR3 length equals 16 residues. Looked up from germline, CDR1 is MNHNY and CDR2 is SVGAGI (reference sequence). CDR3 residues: CASSYSVGDSGGAQYF. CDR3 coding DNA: TGTGCCAGCAGTTACTCAGTTGGGGACAGTGGGGGTGCCCAGTACTTC.

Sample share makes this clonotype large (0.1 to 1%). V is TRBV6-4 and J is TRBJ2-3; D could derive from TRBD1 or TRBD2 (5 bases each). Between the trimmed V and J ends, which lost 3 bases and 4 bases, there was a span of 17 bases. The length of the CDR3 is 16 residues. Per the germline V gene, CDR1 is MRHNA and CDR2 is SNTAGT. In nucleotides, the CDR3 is TGTGCCAGCAGTGAAGGGGCGGGTTCCGGGCCAGATACGCAGTATTTT. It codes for CASSEGAGSGPDTQYF.

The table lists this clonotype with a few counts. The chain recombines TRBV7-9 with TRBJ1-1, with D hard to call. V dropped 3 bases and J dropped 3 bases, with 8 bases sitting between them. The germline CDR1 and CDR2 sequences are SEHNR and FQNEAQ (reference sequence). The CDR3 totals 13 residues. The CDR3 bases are TGTGCCAGCAGCTTCGGGTTTGACACTGAAGCTTTCTTT. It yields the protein CASSFGFDTEAFF.

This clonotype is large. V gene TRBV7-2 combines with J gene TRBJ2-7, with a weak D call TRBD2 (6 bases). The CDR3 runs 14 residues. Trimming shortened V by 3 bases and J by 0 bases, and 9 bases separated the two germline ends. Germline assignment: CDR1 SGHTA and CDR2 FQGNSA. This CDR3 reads CASSFSGSSYEQYF. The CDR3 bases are TGTGCCAGCAGCTTTAGCGGAAGCTCCTACGAGCAGTACTTC. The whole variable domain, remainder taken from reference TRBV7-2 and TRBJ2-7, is GAGVSQSPSNKVTEKGKDVELRCDPISGHTALYWYRQSLGQGLEFLIYFQGNSAPDKSGLPSDRFSAERTGGSVSTLTIQRTQQEDSAVYLCASSFSGSSYEQYFGPGTRLTVT.

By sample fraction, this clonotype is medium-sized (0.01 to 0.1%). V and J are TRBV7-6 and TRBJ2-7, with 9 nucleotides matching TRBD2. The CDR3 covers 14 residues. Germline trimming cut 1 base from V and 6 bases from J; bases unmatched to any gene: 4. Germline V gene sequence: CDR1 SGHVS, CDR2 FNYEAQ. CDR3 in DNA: TGTGCCAGCAGCTTAGGTAGCGGGGGTGGCGAGCAGTACTTC. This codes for CASSLGSGGGEQYF.

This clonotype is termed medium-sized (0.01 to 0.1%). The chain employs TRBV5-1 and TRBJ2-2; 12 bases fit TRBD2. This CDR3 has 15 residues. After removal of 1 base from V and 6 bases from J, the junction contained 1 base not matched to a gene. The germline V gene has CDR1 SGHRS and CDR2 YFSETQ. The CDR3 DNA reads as TGCGCCAGCAGCTTGAGACTAGCGGGAGCCGGGGAGCTGTTTTTT. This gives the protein CASSLRLAGAGELFF.

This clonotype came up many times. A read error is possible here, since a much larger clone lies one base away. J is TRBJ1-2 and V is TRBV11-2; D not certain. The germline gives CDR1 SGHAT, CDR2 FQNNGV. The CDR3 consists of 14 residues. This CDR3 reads CVSSSSIGDYGYTF. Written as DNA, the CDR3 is TGTGTCAGCAGCTCCTCAATCGGAGACTATGGCTACACCTTC.

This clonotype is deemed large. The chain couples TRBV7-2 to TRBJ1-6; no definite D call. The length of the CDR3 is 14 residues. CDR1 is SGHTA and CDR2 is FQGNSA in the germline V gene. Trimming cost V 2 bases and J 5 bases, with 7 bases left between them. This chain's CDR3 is CASSLYLDNSPLHF. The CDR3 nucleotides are TGTGCCAGCAGCTTATATCTAGATAATTCACCCCTCCACTTT. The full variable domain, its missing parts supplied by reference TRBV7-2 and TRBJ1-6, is GAGVSQSPSNKVTEKGKDVELRCDPISGHTALYWYRQSLGQGLEFLIYFQGNSAPDKSGLPSDRFSAERTGGSVSTLTIQRTQQEDSAVYLCASSLYLDNSPLHFGNGTRLTVT.

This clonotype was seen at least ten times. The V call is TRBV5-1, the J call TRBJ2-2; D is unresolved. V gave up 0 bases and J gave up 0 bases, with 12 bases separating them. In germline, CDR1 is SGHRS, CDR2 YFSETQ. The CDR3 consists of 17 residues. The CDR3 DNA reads TGCGCCAGCAGCTTGGAATCGCCAGGCTCGAACACCGGGGAGCTGTTTTTT. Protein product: CASSLESPGSNTGELFF.

The CDR3 region is CSARGGNTEAFF. The CDR3 DNA reads TGCAGTGCTAGAGGAGGGAACACTGAAGCTTTCTTT. This rearrangement joins TRBV20-1 to TRBJ1-1; D is unresolved. Germline CDR1 and CDR2: DFQATT and SNEGSKA (reference sequence). The length of the CDR3 is 12 residues. With 1 base removed from V and 1 base from J, the gap between germline ends came to 4 bases.

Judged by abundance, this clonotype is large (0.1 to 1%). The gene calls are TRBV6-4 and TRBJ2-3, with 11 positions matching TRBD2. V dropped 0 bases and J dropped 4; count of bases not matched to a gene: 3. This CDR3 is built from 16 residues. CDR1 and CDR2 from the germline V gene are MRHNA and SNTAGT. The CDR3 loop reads CASSDSTSGGSDTQYF. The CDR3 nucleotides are TGTGCCAGCAGTGACTCAACTAGCGGGGGATCAGATACGCAGTATTTT.